This T cell receptor beta chain was recovered during a study of CD8 T cells in Susac syndrome. Findings and caveats of the study: The study conceded that relatively few individuals underwent its TCR sequencing and HLA analysis.

RNA amounts of roughly 0.5 to 1 ug underwent reverse transcription with random hexamers. A multiplex approach, immunoSEQ multiplex PCR, amplified TCR beta CDR3 across 54 Vbeta and 13 Jbeta. Each CDR3 protein gets one entry after TCRdb re-called the immunoSEQ multiplex PCR reads with MiXCR. Found here are 100,000 to 150,000 distinct CDR3 sequences, over 90% of them singletons; the top ten hold roughly 0.11%. TCR beta sequences were obtained from blood CD8+ and CD4+ T cells. TEMRA cells underwent FACS enrichment and CD8+ and CD4+ T cells underwent negative isolation. This clonotype was detected a few times. What it binds is not known. V was clipped by 4 bases and J by 4 bases; unmatched bases: 5. The germline gives CDR1 LGHDT, CDR2 YNNKEL (reference sequence). CDR3 length: 14 amino acids.

The sequence was collected from a human donor in good health. The sequenced material came from CD4+ T cells from PBMCs. The V gene is TRBV3-1, the J gene TRBJ2-7; 9 bases map to TRBD1. CDR3 sequence: CASSLTGGGYEQYF. The DNA for the CDR3 is TGTGCCAGCAGCCTTACAGGGGGCGGGTACGAGCAGTACTTC.